This T cell receptor beta chain was recorded in a study of blood T cells in healthy people across ages. A second PCR, run for roughly 6 to 11 cycles, used a sample-barcoded 5' primer plus a J-beta primer mix. Via MiXCR, TCRdb re-called the 5' RACE reads, giving one row per CDR3 protein. The sample carries some 710,000 distinct CDR3 sequences, about a fifth recorded once. In this sample, this clonotype turned up a few times. This CDR3 is built from 17 residues. Germline loops: CDR1 SGHVS, CDR2 FNYEAQ. V dropped 5 bases and J dropped 0; count of bases not matched to a gene: 7. This chain joins TRBV7-6 and TRBJ2-1, with TRBD2 matching 10 bases. The receptor's source is a man in his 70s in good health. The sequencing input was blood. CDR3 sequence: CASSQRTSGGSYNEQFF. The CDR3 nucleotides are TGTGCCAGCAGCCAACGGACTAGCGGAGGCTCCTACAATGAGCAGTTCTTC.